The 21 T cell receptor beta chains reported below all come from one sample, sequenced in a study of blood T cell repertoires in COVID-19. Sequencing was performed with immunoSEQ multiplex PCR; in TCRdb, only in-frame clones are kept and a portion is missing. The data contain roughly 370,000 clones, around nine tenths of them singletons. Material for sequencing was PBMCs or T cells enriched from blood (not recorded which). The receptors come from a woman aged 50 to 65 who had recovered from COVID-19.

Only one count was recorded for this clone. The V gene is TRBV5-1, the J gene TRBJ1-4, with 8 nucleotides matching TRBD1. The CDR3 loop spans 14 amino acids. Germline CDR1 is SGHRS and CDR2 is YFSETQ. V was clipped by 5 bases and J by 6 bases; unmatched bases: 6. CDR3 region: CASSIRTGHEKLFF. DNA of the CDR3: TGCGCCAGCAGTATCCGGACAGGGCATGAAAAACTGTTTTTT.

The V gene is TRBV30, the J gene TRBJ1-2; 7 bases are shared with TRBD1. Germline V gives CDR1 GTSNPN, CDR2 SVGIG (reference sequence). The CDR3 extends over 12 amino acids. Trimming removed 5 bases from V and 8 bases from J; junction bases left unmatched: 8. Written as DNA, the CDR3 is TGTGCCTGGGAAGACAGGGACCGCGGCTACACCTTC. It is translated as CAWEDRDRGYTF.

This CDR3 is CASSPTGLYEQYF. CDR3 in DNA: TGCGCCAGCAGCCCGACAGGGCTCTACGAGCAGTACTTC. The chain combines TRBV5-1 with TRBJ2-7, with 7 bases fitting TRBD1. The CDR3 spans 13 residues. Germline V gene sequence: CDR1 SGHRS, CDR2 YFSETQ. The J segment lost 3 bases and the V segment lost 4 bases, leaving 4 bases of the junction unmatched.

V usage is TRBV15 and J usage is TRBJ1-5, with D tentatively TRBD1 (5 bases). The V end was cut by 5 bases, the J end by 4 bases, with 15 bases between. The CDR3 contains 15 residues. Germline CDR1 LNHNV, CDR2 YYDKDF (reference sequence). The CDR3 region is CATSLGTQGNQPQHF. In DNA, the CDR3 is TGTGCCACCAGCCTCGGGACTCAGGGAAATCAGCCCCAGCATTTT. The whole variable domain, remainder taken from reference TRBV15 and TRBJ1-5, is DAMVIQNPRYQVTQFGKPVTLSCSQTLNHNVMYWYQQKSSQAPKLLFHYYDKDFNNEADTPDNFQSRRPNTSFCFLDIRSPGLGDTAMYLCATSLGTQGNQPQHFGDGTRLSIL.

The chain has TRBV6-2 or TRBV6-3 and TRBJ2-2, with TRBD1 as a possible D gene (6 bases). The CDR3 loop spans 16 amino acids. V lost 5 bases, J lost 2 bases, and 15 bases lay in between. The germline V gene has CDR1 MNHEY and CDR2 SVGEGT. CDR3 sequence: CASSTYGTQNTGELFF. The CDR3 region has the DNA TGTGCCAGCAGTACCTACGGGACACAAAACACCGGGGAGCTGTTTTTT.

V and J are TRBV7-9 and TRBJ2-1; 10 bases map to TRBD2. The CDR3 is made up of 15 amino acids. With V trimmed by 4 bases and J by 7 bases, 7 bases remained unmatched. Germline CDR1 and CDR2: SEHNR and FQNEAQ (reference sequence). The CDR3 bases are TGTGCCAGCAGCTCCGTAGCGGGGGGACGTAATGAGCAGTTCTTC. Translation gives CASSSVAGGRNEQFF.

The gene calls are TRBV27 and TRBJ2-7; 11 bases match TRBD2. Germline V gives CDR1 MNHEY, CDR2 SMNVEV (reference sequence). This CDR3 contains 17 residues. V was pared by 6 bases and J by 4 bases, with 14 bases of the junction left unmatched. CDR3 amino acids: CASSPVPIAGGPYEQYF. The CDR3 DNA is TGTGCCAGCAGCCCCGTACCCATAGCGGGGGGGCCATACGAGCAGTACTTC.

For this clone: This same CDR3 is encoded by further DNA sequences in the sample. This chain joins TRBV7-2 and TRBJ1-4, with 9 bases identical to TRBD1. The germline V gene encodes CDR1 SGHTA and CDR2 FQGNSA. The CDR3 sequence is 14 residues long. V shed 5 bases and J 7 bases; nucleotides not matched to a gene: 5. CDR3 sequence (DNA): TGTGCCAGCAGCCCGGACAGGGGTTCTGAAAAACTGTTTTTT. Its translation is CASSPDRGSEKLFF.

CDR3 DNA: TGTGCCAGCAGAGTCGTGAACAGAAATAATTCACCCCTCCACTTT. Amino acids: CASRVVNRNNSPLHF. The gene calls are TRBV6-5 and TRBJ1-6, with D unclear. Trimming took 6 bases from V and 5 from J, leaving 14 bases between them. The germline V gene has CDR1 MNHEY and CDR2 SVGAGI. The CDR3 is made up of 15 amino acids.

The chain joins TRBV9 to TRBJ2-1; D may be TRBD1 (5 bases). This CDR3 comprises 16 residues. The V end lost 1 base, the J end lost 1 base, and 12 bases lay between the germline ends. Germline V lookup: CDR1 SGDLS, CDR2 YYNGEE. The CDR3 sequence is CASSVMDTPSYNEQFF. DNA of the CDR3: TGTGCCAGCAGCGTAATGGACACCCCTTCCTACAATGAGCAGTTCTTC.

J is TRBJ2-1 and V is TRBV5-1, with D hard to call. Trimming removed 2 bases at V and 8 bases at J, with 14 bases between. This CDR3 spans 14 amino acids. Germline CDR1 reads SGHRS; CDR2 reads YFSETQ. The CDR3 region has the DNA TGCGCCAGCAGCTTAAACCATGGTGGAGATGAGCAGTTCTTC. Protein: CASSLNHGGDEQFF.

This rearrangement joins TRBV4-3 to TRBJ2-7; 8 bases map to TRBD1. Germline V lookup: CDR1 LGHNA, CDR2 YSLEER. The CDR3 spans 18 residues. The trim removed 8 bases at V and 1 base at J, leaving 19 bases unmatched. In nucleotides, the CDR3 is TGCGCCAGCTCCCCCGACTGGCGACAGGGGCCTCCATCCTACGAGCAGTACTTC. Encoded protein: CASSPDWRQGPPSYEQYF.

The chain couples TRBV18 to TRBJ1-2; D gene unclear. The CDR3 is 12 residues long. Trimming shortened V by 6 bases and J by 4 bases, and 9 bases separated the two germline ends. Germline V lookup: CDR1 KGHSH, CDR2 LQKENI. The CDR3 coding sequence is TGTGCCAGCTCGTCGGGTGGCTATGGCTACACCTTC. Its translation is CASSSGGYGYTF.

V is TRBV2 and J is TRBJ1-5; D gene uncertain. There are 17 residues in the CDR3. Per germline, CDR1 SNHLY and CDR2 FYNNEI. V lost 7 bases, J lost 0 bases, and 19 bases lay in between. CDR3 in DNA: TGTGCCAGCACTCCCGGGGAGTTTGACTATAGCAATCAGCCCCAGCATTTT. Amino acid sequence: CASTPGEFDYSNQPQHF. Supplemented by reference TRBV2 and TRBJ1-5, the full variable domain reads EPEVTQTPSHQVTQMGQEVILRCVPISNHLYFYWYRQILGQKVEFLVSFYNNEISEKSEIFDDQFSVERPDGSNFTLKIRSTKLEDSAMYFCASTPGEFDYSNQPQHFGDGTRLSIL.

The V and J genes are TRBV9 and TRBJ2-7; the match to TRBD2 covers 7 bases. Losses at the gene ends were 4 bases for V and 2 bases for J; bases not matched to a gene: 9. Germline V gives CDR1 SGDLS, CDR2 YYNGEE. The CDR3 is 15 residues long. The CDR3 loop reads CASSPGGLAAYEQYF. Written as DNA, the CDR3 is TGTGCCAGCAGCCCGGGCGGGCTAGCGGCCTACGAGCAGTACTTC.

The V gene is TRBV7-6, the J gene TRBJ2-3, with D unclear. Per the germline V gene, CDR1 is SGHVS and CDR2 is FNYEAQ. The CDR3 extends over 15 amino acids. With 5 bases removed from V and 2 bases from J, the gap between germline ends came to 14 bases. DNA for the CDR3: TGTGCCAGCAGCCCCCCTACAGAGCTCACAGATACGCAGTATTTT. Its translation is CASSPPTELTDTQYF.

The V gene is TRBV13, the J gene TRBJ2-7; 9 nucleotides match TRBD1. This CDR3 contains 14 residues. The ends lost 6 bases at V and 5 bases at J; junction bases unmatched: 8. The germline gives CDR1 PRHDT, CDR2 FYEKMQ (reference sequence). This CDR3 reads CASSPRDRVNEQYF. The CDR3 nucleotides read TGTGCCAGCAGTCCTCGGGACAGGGTGAACGAGCAGTACTTC.

Worth noting for this clone: Within the sample, other DNA sequences also encode this same CDR3. V and J are TRBV20-1 and TRBJ2-5; D call uncertain. Germline CDR1 is DFQATT and CDR2 is SNEGSKA (reference sequence). The CDR3 totals 11 residues. V lost 2 bases, J lost 5 bases, and 6 bases lay in between. This CDR3 is CSARSLETQYF. The CDR3, as DNA: TGCAGTGCTAGATCATTGGAGACCCAGTACTTC.

This chain uses TRBV19 with TRBJ1-2, with TRBD1 matching over 8 bases. Germline V gives CDR1 LNHDA, CDR2 SQIVND (reference sequence). The V segment lost 3 bases and the J segment 7 bases; nucleotides outside the gene matches: 10. The CDR3 extends over 15 amino acids. The CDR3 DNA sequence: TGTGCCAGTAGTATTGGCCAGGGGGCGTTAAGTGGCTACACCTTC. Its translation is CASSIGQGALSGYTF.

The rearrangement links TRBV2 to TRBJ2-1; TRBD1 matches 7 bases. Germline V gene sequence: CDR1 SNHLY, CDR2 FYNNEI. The ends lost 8 bases at V and 7 bases at J; junction bases unmatched: 11. The CDR3 spans 14 residues. The CDR3 nucleotides read TGTGCCAGCCGGATAGGGACAGCCTTGAATGAGCAGTTCTTC. Translation: CASRIGTALNEQFF.

This clone was seen once. The chain employs TRBV3-1 (or the pseudogene TRBV3-2) and TRBJ2-2; D may be TRBD2 (5 bases). The V gene lost 10 bases and the J gene lost 6 bases, with 18 bases spanning the gap. Germline V lookup: CDR1 LGHDT, CDR2 YNNKEL (reference sequence). The CDR3 spans 14 residues. CDR3 coding DNA: TGTGCCACCACCGGGGTAGGCGGCGCCGGGGAGCTGTTTTTT. Translated: CATTGVGGAGELFF.